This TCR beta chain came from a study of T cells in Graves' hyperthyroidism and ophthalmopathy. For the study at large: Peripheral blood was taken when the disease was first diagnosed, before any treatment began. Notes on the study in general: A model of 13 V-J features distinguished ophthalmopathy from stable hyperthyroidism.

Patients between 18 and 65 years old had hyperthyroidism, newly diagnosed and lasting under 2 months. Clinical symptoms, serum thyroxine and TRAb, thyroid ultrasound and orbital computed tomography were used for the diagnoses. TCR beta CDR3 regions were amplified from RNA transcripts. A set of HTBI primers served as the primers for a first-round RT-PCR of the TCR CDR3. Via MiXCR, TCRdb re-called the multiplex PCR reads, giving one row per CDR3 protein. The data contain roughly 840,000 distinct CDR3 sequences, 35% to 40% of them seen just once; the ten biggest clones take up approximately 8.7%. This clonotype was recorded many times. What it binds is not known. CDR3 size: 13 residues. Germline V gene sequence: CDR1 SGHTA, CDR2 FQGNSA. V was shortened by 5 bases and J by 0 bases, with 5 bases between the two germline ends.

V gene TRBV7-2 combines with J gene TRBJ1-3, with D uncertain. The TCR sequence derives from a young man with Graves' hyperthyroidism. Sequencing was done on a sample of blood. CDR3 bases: TGTGCCAGCAGCCAGAGCTCTGGAAACACCATATATTTT. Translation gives CASSQSSGNTIYF.